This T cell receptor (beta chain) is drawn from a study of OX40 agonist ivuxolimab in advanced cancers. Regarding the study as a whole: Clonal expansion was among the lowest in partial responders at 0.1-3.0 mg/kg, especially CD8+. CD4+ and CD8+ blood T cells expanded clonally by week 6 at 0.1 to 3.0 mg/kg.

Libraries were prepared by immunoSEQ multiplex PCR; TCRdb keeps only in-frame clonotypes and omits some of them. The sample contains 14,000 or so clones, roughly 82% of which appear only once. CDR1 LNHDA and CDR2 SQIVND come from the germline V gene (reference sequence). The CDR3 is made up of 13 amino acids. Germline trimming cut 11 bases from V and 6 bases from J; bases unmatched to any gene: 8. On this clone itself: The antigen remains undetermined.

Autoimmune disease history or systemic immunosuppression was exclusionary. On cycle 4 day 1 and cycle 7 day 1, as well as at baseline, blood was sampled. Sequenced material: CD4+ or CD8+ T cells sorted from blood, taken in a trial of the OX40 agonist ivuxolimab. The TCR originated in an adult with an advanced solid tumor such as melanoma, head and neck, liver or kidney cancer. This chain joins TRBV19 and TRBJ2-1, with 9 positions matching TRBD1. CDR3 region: CAVKPTGGNEQFF. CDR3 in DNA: TGTGCCGTCAAACCGACAGGGGGCAATGAGCAGTTCTTC.